This TCR beta chain came from a study of T cells expressing NK-cell markers. The wider study: Sorted T-cell subsets CD3+CD56+NKG2C+, CD3+CD56+NKG2C- and CD3+CD56-NKG2C+ were TCR beta-sequenced. Study findings and constraints: Topping the CD3+CD56-NKG2C+ fraction as well were these clonotypes, in a handful of donors.

For each CDR3 protein, TCRdb gives one entry from its re-call of the 5' RACE reads, without DNA. In all, the sample yields hundreds of thousands of distinct CDR3 sequences. Note on this clonotype: Its cognate antigen is unknown.

This CDR3 comprises 12 residues. CDR1 is MNHNY, CDR2 SVGAGI, per germline (reference sequence). This TCR was recovered from a man aged 18-70 years in good health. This chain connects TRBV6-6 to TRBJ2-5. The sequenced sample was blood T cells: a sorted CD56 or NKG2C T cell subset, CD4+ or CD8+ T cells, or bulk PBMC T cells (not recorded which). The CDR3 is CASSFTGETQYF.